The rows below give T cell receptor beta chains drawn from one sample of a study of blood T cells in healthy people across ages. TCRdb re-called the 5' RACE reads through MiXCR, storing one row per CDR3 protein. The sample contains under 1,000,000 distinct CDR3 sequences, around 34% of which appear only once. The sample was blood. The receptors stem from a man aged 18 to 30 in good health. Each CDR3 is given with its conserved first and last residue. Fields, in order: J gene, clone size, D gene, V gene, CDR3 protein, CDR3 DNA. A D gene is named only where the DNA matches it firmly. A row's size may be missing; if present it is once, few, many or a size class.

>TRBJ1-1|NA|NA|TRBV5-5
CASSLDSQIRNTEAFF
TGTGCCAGCAGCTTGGATTCCCAGATCCGGAACACTGAAGCTTTCTTT
>TRBJ2-7|NA|TRBD1|TRBV11-2
CASSARGTGTYNEQYF
TGTGCCAGCAGCGCACGCGGGACAGGTACATACAATGAGCAGTACTTC
>TRBJ2-5|NA|TRBD1|TRBV12-3/TRBV12-4
CASSGDRRETQYF
TGTGCCAGCAGTGGGGACAGGAGGGAGACCCAGTACTTC
>TRBJ1-2|few|TRBD1|TRBV2
CASREEEGAYGYTF
TGTGCCAGCAGGGAAGAGGAGGGGGCCTATGGCTACACCTTC
>TRBJ1-5|NA|NA|TRBV10-3
CAIAEDGGNQPQHF
TGTGCCATTGCCGAGGACGGGGGCAATCAGCCCCAGCATTTT
>TRBJ1-5|many|TRBD1|TRBV9
CASSAQGYGNQPQHF
TGTGCCAGCAGCGCACAGGGGTACGGGAATCAGCCCCAGCATTTT
>TRBJ2-1|many|TRBD1|TRBV5-1
CASSGRDRGVHEQFF
TGCGCCAGCAGCGGCCGGGACAGGGGCGTTCATGAGCAGTTCTTC
>TRBJ2-2|few|TRBD1|TRBV5-5
CASSSGTGLNTGELFF
TGTGCCAGCAGCTCAGGGACAGGGCTGAACACCGGGGAGCTGTTTTTT
>TRBJ2-3|many|NA|TRBV6-6
CASSYAAGRADTQYF
TGTGCCAGCAGTTACGCGGCCGGACGAGCAGATACGCAGTATTTT
>TRBJ1-2|NA|TRBD1|TRBV4-1
CASSQGGQGVGGYTF
TGCGCCAGCAGCCAAGGCGGACAGGGGGTTGGTGGCTACACCTTC
>TRBJ2-3|many|TRBD2|TRBV4-3
CASSPRGLAGDGDTQYF
TGCGCCAGCAGCCCCCGCGGACTAGCGGGGGATGGGGATACGCAGTATTTT
>TRBJ2-5|few|NA|TRBV27
CASSYVNQETQYF
TGTGCCAGCAGTTACGTCAACCAAGAGACCCAGTACTTC
>TRBJ1-1|NA|TRBD1|TRBV5-1
CASSLGTGGAAFF
TGCGCCAGCAGCTTGGGGACAGGTGGTGCGGCTTTCTTT
>TRBJ2-3|few|TRBD1|TRBV24-1
CATSDQTGGWTDTQYF
TGTGCCACCAGTGATCAGACAGGGGGTTGGACAGATACGCAGTATTTT
>TRBJ2-7|few|NA|TRBV7-6
CASSLGGRGTVDEQYF
TGTGCCAGCAGCTTAGGGGGGCGGGGAACTGTTGACGAGCAGTACTTC
>TRBJ1-1|NA|NA|TRBV7-9
CASSPNRQNTEAFF
TGTGCCAGCAGCCCCAACAGGCAGAACACTGAAGCTTTCTTT
>TRBJ2-1|NA|TRBD2|TRBV7-9
CASSTSLGGGALNEQFF
TGTGCCAGCAGCACCTCCCTGGGCGGGGGGGCTCTCAATGAGCAGTTCTTC